This TCR beta chain is drawn from a study of beta chain features in type 1 diabetes. Study observations and caveats: In all four CD4+ subsets, TCRB CDR3 length was significantly, moderately reduced in type 1 diabetes.

Investigators reverse transcribed all isolated RNA, so they sequenced expressed TCRB transcripts. Profiling relied on immunoSEQ multiplex PCR, and the TCRdb table lists in-frame clones only, not all of them. The sample gives around 650,000 clones, around 11% of which show up once; about 0.11% is in the top ten. Only a few counts were recorded for this clone. Its target is unknown. V trimming: 3 bases; J trimming: 1 base; junction bases outside the gene matches: 2. The CDR3 is 15 residues long. Germline V gene sequence: CDR1 LNHDA, CDR2 SQIVND (reference sequence). This chain connects TRBV19 to TRBJ1-3, with 8 positions matching TRBD1. The receptor's source is a man under 40 with type 1 diabetes. What was sequenced was naive CD4+ T cells from blood. CDR3 bases: TGTGCCAGTAGTATTCGACAGGGGTCTGGAAACACCATATATTTT. This codes for CASSIRQGSGNTIYF.